One sample yielded the 10 T cell receptor beta chains listed below, sequenced in a study of T cell repertoires in cytomegalovirus infection. One entry per CDR3 protein, called by TCRdb with MiXCR from the reads. Of 680,000 or so distinct CDR3 sequences in the sample, roughly 35% were seen once. The sample was PBMCs. The origin of the receptors is a human donor in good health (CMV status not recorded). Some clones in this sample may be carry-over from other donors' samples.

This clonotype was observed a few times. The chain joins TRBV5-1 to TRBJ2-2; D call uncertain. Looked up from germline, CDR1 is SGHRS and CDR2 is YFSETQ. The V gene lost 0 bases and the J gene lost 7 bases, with 10 bases spanning the gap. There are 14 residues in the CDR3. The CDR3 DNA reads as TGCGCCAGCAGCTTGGCTCAGGCAGGCGGGGAGCTGTTTTTT. Amino acids: CASSLAQAGGELFF.

This clonotype was counted many times. The V and J genes are TRBV7-8 and TRBJ2-5; possible D gene TRBD1, 5 bases. CDR1 is SGHVS and CDR2 is FQNEAQ in the germline V gene. V was cut by 0 bases and J by 5 bases, with 13 bases left in between. The CDR3 covers 15 residues. CDR3 amino acids: CASSLAFQGRETQYF. The CDR3 nucleotides read TGTGCCAGCAGCTTAGCTTTTCAGGGCCGGGAGACCCAGTACTTC.

The rearrangement links TRBV19 to TRBJ1-2; weak D call: TRBD1 (5 bases). The CDR3 is 14 amino acids. CDR1 and CDR2 (germline): LNHDA, SQIVND (reference sequence). V lost 9 bases to trimming and J lost 0 bases, with 14 bases between them. The CDR3 loop reads CASMTGPTNYGYTF. The CDR3 region has the DNA TGTGCCAGCATGACGGGACCAACTAACTATGGCTACACCTTC.

This chain uses TRBV15 with TRBJ2-7; D is uncertain. The length of the CDR3 is 13 residues. Germline CDR1 LNHNV, CDR2 YYDKDF (reference sequence). Between the trimmed V and J ends, which lost 8 bases and 6 bases, there was a span of 17 bases. DNA for the CDR3: TGTGCCACCGCCCCTTGGCCGGTTTCCGAGCAGTACTTC. Amino acids: CATAPWPVSEQYF.

V usage is TRBV6-4 and J usage is TRBJ2-2, with D maybe TRBD2 (6 bases). CDR1 and CDR2 (germline): MRHNA, SNTAGT. V lost 6 bases to trimming and J lost 6 bases, with 14 bases between them. This CDR3 is 14 amino acids long. The CDR3 nucleotides are TGTGCCAGCAGCGCGGGGCCTGGTGCCGGGGAGCTGTTTTTT. Translating it yields CASSAGPGAGELFF.

This clonotype was observed a few times. The chain has TRBV7-2 and TRBJ2-3; TRBD2 matches at 12 bases. Trimming took 3 bases from V and 0 from J; bases not matched to a gene: 1. Germline lookup yields CDR1 SGHTA and CDR2 FQGNSA. The CDR3 extends over 16 amino acids. The CDR3 coding sequence is TGTGCCAGCAGCTTCGGACTAGCGGGGAGCACAGATACGCAGTATTTT. Protein sequence: CASSFGLAGSTDTQYF. Filled out from reference TRBV7-2 and TRBJ2-3, the complete variable domain reads GAGVSQSPSNKVTEKGKDVELRCDPISGHTALYWYRQSLGQGLEFLIYFQGNSAPDKSGLPSDRFSAERTGGSVSTLTIQRTQQEDSAVYLCASSFGLAGSTDTQYFGPGTRLTVL.

The J gene is TRBJ1-6, the V gene TRBV28; a weak D match, TRBD1 (5 bases). This CDR3 contains 17 residues. From germline, CDR1 is MDHEN and CDR2 SYDVKM. Trimming pared 1 base from V and 6 bases from J, leaving 16 bases between. CDR3 in DNA: TGTGCCAGCAGTTTATTCTCGGGGACCCTAGGTAATTCACCCCTCCACTTT. Translating gives CASSLFSGTLGNSPLHF.

This clonotype was recorded a few times. The rearrangement joins TRBV28 to TRBJ2-1; 9 bases are a match to TRBD2. This CDR3 contains 16 residues. The V gene's germline CDR1 is MDHEN and CDR2 SYDVKM. The V gene end was trimmed by 6 bases and the J gene end by 2 bases; junction bases not matched to a gene: 8. Here the CDR3 reads CASRIEREAPYNEQFF. For the CDR3, the DNA is TGTGCCAGCAGGATCGAGCGGGAGGCTCCCTACAATGAGCAGTTCTTC.

This clonotype was counted only a few times. The chain combines TRBV2 with TRBJ2-1; 7 bases line up with TRBD2. The CDR3 loop spans 18 amino acids. CDR1 and CDR2 (germline): SNHLY, FYNNEI. Unmatched junction bases numbered 20, after V lost 6 bases and J lost 6 bases. The CDR3 reads CASRWGRASGGGINEQFF. For the CDR3, the DNA is TGTGCCAGCAGATGGGGGAGGGCTAGCGGAGGAGGTATCAATGAGCAGTTCTTC.

J is TRBJ2-1 and V is TRBV7-9; 9 nucleotides line up with TRBD2. The CDR3 is 15 amino acids. Germline V CDR1 and CDR2: SEHNR, FQNEAQ (reference sequence). V was clipped by 2 bases and J by 8 bases; unmatched bases: 7. CDR3 loop: CASSLIPRLADEQFF. Here the CDR3 DNA reads TGTGCCAGCAGCTTAATCCCTAGACTAGCGGATGAGCAGTTCTTC. The full variable domain, rest sourced from reference TRBV7-9 and TRBJ2-1, is DTGVSQNPRHKITKRGQNVTFRCDPISEHNRLYWYRQTLGQGPEFLTYFQNEAQLEKSRLLSDRFSAERPKGSFSTLEIQRTEQGDSAMYLCASSLIPRLADEQFFGPGTRLTVL.